Sequencing of this TCR beta chain was carried out in a study of control samples from healthy donors and cancer patients. CDR3 length: 15 amino acids. In germline, CDR1 is SGHDT, CDR2 YYEEEE. V was clipped by 1 base and J by 3 bases; unmatched bases: 1. The repertoire was sequenced with immunoSEQ multiplex PCR; TCRdb's copy has only in-frame clones and lacks some. The profile covers 90,000 to 150,000 clones, with 70% to 90% appearing a single time and around 3.3% taken by the ten largest. This clone was picked up one time. The genes are TRBV5-6 and TRBJ2-3; 11 bases agree with TRBD2. The clonotype originates from a man aged 40-49 years in good health. Sequencing was performed on blood. This chain's CDR3 is CASSLIAGGTDTQYF. The CDR3 nucleotides read TGTGCCAGCAGCTTGATAGCGGGGGGGACAGATACGCAGTATTTT.